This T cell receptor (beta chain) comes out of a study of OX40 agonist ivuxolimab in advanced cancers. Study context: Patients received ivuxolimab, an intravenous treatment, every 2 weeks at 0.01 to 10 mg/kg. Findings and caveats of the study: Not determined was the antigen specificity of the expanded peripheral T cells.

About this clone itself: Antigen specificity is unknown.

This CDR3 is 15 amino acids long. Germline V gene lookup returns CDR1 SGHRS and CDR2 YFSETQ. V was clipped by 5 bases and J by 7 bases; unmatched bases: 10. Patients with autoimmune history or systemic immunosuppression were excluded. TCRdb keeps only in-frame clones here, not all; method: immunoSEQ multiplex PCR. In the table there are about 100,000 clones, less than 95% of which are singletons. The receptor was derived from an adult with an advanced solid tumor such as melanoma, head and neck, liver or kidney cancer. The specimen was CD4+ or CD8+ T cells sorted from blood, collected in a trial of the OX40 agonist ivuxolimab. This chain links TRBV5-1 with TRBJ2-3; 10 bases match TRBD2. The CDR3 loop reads CASRPLSGGGHTQYF. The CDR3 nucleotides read TGCGCCAGCAGGCCGCTGAGCGGGGGGGGCCATACGCAGTATTTT. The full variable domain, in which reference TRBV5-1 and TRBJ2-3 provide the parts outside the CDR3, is KAGVTQTPRYLIKTRGQQVTLSCSPISGHRSVSWYQQTPGQGLQFLFEYFSETQRNKGNFPGRFSGRQFSNSRSEMNVSTLELGDSALYLCASRPLSGGGHTQYFGPGTRLTVL.